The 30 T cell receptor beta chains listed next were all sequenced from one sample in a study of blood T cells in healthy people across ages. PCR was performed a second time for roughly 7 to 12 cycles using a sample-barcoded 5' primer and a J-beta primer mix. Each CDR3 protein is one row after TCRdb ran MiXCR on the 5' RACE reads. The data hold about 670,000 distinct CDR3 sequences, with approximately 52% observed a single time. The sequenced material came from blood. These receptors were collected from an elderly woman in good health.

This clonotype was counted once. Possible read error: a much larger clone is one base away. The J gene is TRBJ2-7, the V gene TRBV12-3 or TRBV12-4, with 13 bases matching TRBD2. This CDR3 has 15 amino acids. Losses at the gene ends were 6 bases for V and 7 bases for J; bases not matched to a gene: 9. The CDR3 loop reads CASSLTSGGLDEQYF. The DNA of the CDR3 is TGTGCCAGCAGCCTGACTAGCGGGGGGTTAGATGAGCAGTACTTC.

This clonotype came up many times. CDR3 nucleotide sequence: TGCGCCAGCAGGTACGGATCGACTAGTGCACAAGAGACCCAGTACTTC. Translation gives CASRYGSTSAQETQYF. This rearrangement joins TRBV5-1 to TRBJ2-5; weak D call: TRBD2 (6 bases). The V end was cut by 5 bases, the J end by 2 bases, with 19 bases between. The CDR3 is 16 amino acids. Germline-derived CDR1 and CDR2 are SGHRS and YFSETQ.

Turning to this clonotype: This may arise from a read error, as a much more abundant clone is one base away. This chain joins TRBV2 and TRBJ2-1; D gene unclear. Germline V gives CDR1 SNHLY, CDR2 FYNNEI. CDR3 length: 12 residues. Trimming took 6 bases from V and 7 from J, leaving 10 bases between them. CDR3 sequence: CASRVSTNEQFF. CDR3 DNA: TGTGCCAGCAGGGTTTCCACGAATGAGCAGTTCTTC.

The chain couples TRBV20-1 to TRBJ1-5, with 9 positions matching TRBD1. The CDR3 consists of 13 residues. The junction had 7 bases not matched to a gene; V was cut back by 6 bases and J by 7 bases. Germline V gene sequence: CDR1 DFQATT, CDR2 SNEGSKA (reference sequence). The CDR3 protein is CSANGDRAQPQHF. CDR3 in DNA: TGCAGTGCCAACGGGGACAGGGCCCAGCCCCAGCATTTT.

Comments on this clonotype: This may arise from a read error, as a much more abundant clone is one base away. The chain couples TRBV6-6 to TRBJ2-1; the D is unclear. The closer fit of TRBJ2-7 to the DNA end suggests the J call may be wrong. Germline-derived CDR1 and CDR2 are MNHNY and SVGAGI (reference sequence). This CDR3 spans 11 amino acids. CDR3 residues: CASSINNEQYF. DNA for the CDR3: TGTGCCAGCAGTATAAACAATGAGCAGTACTTC.

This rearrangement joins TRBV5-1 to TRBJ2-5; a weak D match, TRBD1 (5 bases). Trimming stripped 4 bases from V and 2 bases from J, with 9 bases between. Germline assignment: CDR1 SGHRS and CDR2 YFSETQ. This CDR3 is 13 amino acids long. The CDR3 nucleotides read TGCGCCAGCAGCGTGACAGTTCAAGAGACCCAGTACTTC. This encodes CASSVTVQETQYF.

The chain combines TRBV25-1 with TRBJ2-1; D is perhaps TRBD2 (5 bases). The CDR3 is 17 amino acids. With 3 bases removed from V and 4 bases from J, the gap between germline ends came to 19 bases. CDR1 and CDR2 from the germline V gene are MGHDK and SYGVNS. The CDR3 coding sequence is TGTGCCAGCAGTGATCTTCCCCAACGGACTGGTTACAATGAGCAGTTCTTC. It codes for CASSDLPQRTGYNEQFF.

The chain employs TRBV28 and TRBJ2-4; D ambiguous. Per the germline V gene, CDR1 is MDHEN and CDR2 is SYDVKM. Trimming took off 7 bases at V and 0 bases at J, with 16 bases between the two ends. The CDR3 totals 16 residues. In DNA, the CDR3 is TGTGCCAGCACTCCCGGTGGGCGACCAGCCAAAAACATTCAGTACTTC. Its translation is CASTPGGRPAKNIQYF.

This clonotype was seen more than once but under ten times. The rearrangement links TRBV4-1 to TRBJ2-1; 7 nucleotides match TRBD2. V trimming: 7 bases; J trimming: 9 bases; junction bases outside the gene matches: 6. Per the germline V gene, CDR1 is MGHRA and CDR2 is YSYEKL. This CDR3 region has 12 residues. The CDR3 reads CASTAGGGEQFF. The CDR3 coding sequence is TGCGCCAGCACCGCTGGGGGGGGTGAGCAGTTCTTC.

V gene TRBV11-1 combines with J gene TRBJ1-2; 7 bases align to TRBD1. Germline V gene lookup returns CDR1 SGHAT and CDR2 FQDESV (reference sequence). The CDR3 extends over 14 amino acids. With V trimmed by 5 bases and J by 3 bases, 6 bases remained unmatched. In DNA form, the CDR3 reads TGTGCCAGCAGCCTACGACAGGGTTACTATGGCTACACCTTC. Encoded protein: CASSLRQGYYGYTF.

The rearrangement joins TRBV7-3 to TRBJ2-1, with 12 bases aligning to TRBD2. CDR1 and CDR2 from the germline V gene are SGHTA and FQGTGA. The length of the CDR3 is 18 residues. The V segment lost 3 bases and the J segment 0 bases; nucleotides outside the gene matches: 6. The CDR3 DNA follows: TGTGCCAGCAGCTTCACTAGCGGGGGGCCAAGCTCCTACAATGAGCAGTTCTTC. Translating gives CASSFTSGGPSSYNEQFF.

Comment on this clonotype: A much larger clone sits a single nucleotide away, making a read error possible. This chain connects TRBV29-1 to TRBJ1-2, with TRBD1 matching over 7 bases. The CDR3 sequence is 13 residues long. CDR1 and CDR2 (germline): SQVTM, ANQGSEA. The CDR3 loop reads CGVAQSTGEGYTF. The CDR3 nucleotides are TGCGGCGTTGCCCAATCTACAGGGGAGGGCTACACCTTC.

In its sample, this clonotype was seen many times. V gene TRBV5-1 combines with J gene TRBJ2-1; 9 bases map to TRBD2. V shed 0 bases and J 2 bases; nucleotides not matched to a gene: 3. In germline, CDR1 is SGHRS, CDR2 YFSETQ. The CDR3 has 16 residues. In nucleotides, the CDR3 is TGCGCCAGCAGCTTGGCCGCTAGCGGGACCTACAATGAGCAGTTCTTC. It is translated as CASSLAASGTYNEQFF.

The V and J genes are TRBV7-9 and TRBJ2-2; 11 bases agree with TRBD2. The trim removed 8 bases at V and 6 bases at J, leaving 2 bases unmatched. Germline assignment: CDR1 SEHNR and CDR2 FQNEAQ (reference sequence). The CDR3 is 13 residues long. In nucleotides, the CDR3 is TGTGCCAGCGTACTAGCGGGAGCCGGGGAGCTGTTTTTT. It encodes CASVLAGAGELFF.

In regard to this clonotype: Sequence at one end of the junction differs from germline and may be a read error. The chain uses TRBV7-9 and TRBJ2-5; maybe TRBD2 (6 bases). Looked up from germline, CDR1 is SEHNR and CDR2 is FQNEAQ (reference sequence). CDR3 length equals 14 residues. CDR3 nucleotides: TGTGCCGGCAGCACTACCCTAGCGCACAATGAGCAGTACTTC. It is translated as CAGSTTLAHNEQYF.

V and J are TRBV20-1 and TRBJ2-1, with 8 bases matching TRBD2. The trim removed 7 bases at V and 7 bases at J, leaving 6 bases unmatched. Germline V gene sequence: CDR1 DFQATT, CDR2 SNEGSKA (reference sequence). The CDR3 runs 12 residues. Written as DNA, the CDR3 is TGCAGTGTAGTATTAGCGGGGAATGAGCAGTTCTTC. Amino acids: CSVVLAGNEQFF.

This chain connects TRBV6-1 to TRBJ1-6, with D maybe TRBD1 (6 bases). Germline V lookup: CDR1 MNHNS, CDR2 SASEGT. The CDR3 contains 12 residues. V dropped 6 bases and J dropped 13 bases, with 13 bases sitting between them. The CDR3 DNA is TGTGCCAGCAGACCCGGACAGAGGCCCCTCCACTTT. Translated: CASRPGQRPLHF.

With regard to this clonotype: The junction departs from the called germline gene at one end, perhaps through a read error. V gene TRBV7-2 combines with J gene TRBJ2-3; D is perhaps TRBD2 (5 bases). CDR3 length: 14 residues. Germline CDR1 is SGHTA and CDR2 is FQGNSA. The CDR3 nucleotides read TGTGCCAGCAGCGTAGCTCGGGGTCTAGATACGCAGTATTTT. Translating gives CASSVARGLDTQYF.

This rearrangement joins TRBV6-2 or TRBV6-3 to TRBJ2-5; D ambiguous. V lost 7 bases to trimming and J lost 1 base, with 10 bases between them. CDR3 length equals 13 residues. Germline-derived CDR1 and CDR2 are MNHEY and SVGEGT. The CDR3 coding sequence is TGTGCCAGCACCCGCTCCGTCCAAGAGACCCAGTACTTC. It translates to CASTRSVQETQYF.

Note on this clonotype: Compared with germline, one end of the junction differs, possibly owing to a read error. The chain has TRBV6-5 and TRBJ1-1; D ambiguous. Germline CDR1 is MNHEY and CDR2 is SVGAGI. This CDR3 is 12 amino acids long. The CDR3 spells CASSPGNIEAFF. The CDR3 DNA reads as TGTGCCAGCAGTCCCGGAAACATTGAAGCTTTCTTT.

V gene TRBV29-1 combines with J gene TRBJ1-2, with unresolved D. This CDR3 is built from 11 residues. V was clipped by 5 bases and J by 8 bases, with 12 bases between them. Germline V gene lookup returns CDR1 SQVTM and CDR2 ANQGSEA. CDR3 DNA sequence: TGCAGCGTTCAAGCGGGTCTCGGCTACACCTTC. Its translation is CSVQAGLGYTF.

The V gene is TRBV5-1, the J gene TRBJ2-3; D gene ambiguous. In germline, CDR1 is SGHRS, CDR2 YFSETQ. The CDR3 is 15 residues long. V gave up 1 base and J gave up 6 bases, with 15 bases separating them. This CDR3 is CASSLPLPVWDTQYF. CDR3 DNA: TGCGCCAGCAGCTTGCCTCTACCCGTTTGGGATACGCAGTATTTT.

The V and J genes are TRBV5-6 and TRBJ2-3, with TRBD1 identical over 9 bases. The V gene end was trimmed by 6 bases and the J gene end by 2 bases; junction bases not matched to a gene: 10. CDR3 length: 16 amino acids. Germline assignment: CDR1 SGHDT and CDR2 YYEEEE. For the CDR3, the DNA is TGTGCCAGCAACGAGGAGGGACAGGGATACACAGATACGCAGTATTTT. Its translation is CASNEEGQGYTDTQYF.

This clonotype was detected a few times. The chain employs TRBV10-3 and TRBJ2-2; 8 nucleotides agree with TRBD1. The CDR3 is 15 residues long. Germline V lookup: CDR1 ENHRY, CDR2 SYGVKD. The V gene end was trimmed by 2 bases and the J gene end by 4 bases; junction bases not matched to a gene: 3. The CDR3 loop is CAISESTGGTGELFF. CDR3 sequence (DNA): TGTGCCATCAGTGAGAGTACAGGGGGCACCGGGGAGCTGTTTTTT.

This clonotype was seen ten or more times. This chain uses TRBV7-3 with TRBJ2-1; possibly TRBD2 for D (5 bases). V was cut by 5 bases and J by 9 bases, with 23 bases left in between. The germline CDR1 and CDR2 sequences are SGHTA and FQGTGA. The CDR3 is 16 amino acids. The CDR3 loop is CASSQYTGYGRGEQFF. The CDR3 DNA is TGTGCCAGCAGCCAATATACGGGGTACGGACGAGGTGAGCAGTTCTTC.

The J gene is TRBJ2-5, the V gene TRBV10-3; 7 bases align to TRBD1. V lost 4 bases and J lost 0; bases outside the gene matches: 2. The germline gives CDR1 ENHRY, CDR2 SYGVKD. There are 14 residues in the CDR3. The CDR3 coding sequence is TGTGCCATCAGTGTCCAGGGGGACCAAGAGACCCAGTACTTC. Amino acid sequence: CAISVQGDQETQYF.

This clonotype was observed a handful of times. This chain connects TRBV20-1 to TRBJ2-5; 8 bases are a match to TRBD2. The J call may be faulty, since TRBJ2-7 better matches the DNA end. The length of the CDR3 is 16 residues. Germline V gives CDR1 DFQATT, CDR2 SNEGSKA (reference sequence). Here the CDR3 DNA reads TGCAGTGCTAGAGATAGACTAGCGTTCACCACGAACGAGCAGTACTTC. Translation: CSARDRLAFTTNEQYF.

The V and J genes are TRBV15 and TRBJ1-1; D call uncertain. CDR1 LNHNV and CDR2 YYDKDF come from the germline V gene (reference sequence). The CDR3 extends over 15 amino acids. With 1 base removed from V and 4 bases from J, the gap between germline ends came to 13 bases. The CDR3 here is CATSRVPPDVTEAFF. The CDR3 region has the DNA TGTGCCACCAGCAGAGTTCCTCCGGATGTCACTGAAGCTTTCTTT.

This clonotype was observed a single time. The CDR3 nucleotides read TGTGCCAGCAGAAACCCGGGAGCAACTAATGAAAAACTGTTTTTT. It is translated as CASRNPGATNEKLFF. The chain has TRBV6-6 and TRBJ1-4; D is uncertain. V was clipped by 6 bases and J by 0 bases, with 11 bases between them. Germline loops: CDR1 MNHNY, CDR2 SVGAGI (reference sequence). The CDR3 has 15 residues.

DNA for the CDR3: TGCAGTGCTAACCCGGGACAGGGCTACGAGCAGTACTTC. This codes for CSANPGQGYEQYF. The gene calls are TRBV20-1 and TRBJ2-7; 9 bases align to TRBD1. CDR1 DFQATT and CDR2 SNEGSKA come from the germline V gene (reference sequence). V lost 4 bases to trimming and J lost 3 bases; unmatched junction nucleotides: 4. This CDR3 has 13 residues.